Listed below are T cell receptor beta chains from one sample, sequenced in a study of spatial heterogeneity in lung cancer. TCRdb used MiXCR to reprocess the 5' RACE reads, holding one entry per CDR3 protein. The top ten clones hold approximately 38% of a sample with some 45,000 distinct CDR3 sequences, over 9.5% of them seen once. Sequences were derived from PBMCs, sampled at surgery. All receptors come from a female donor with early-stage non-small cell lung cancer. CDR3s include the opening cysteine and the closing phenylalanine or tryptophan. Fields, in order: D gene, J gene, clone size, V gene, CDR3 protein, CDR3 DNA. The D gene is left open where the match is weak. Clone sizes are given selectively: once, few, many, or a class where the clone is expanded.

NA	TRBJ2-5	few	TRBV12-3/TRBV12-4	CASGRLGETQYF	TGTGCAAGCGGCAGGTTGGGGGAGACCCAGTACTTC
TRBD1	TRBJ1-1	many	TRBV5-4	CASSRRDRDTEAFF	TGTGCCAGCAGCCGCCGGGACAGGGACACTGAAGCTTTCTTT
NA	TRBJ1-2	few	TRBV20-1	CSASTGNYGYTF	TGCAGTGCTAGTACAGGGAACTATGGCTACACCTTC
TRBD1	TRBJ2-7	NA	TRBV6-1	CASSQTPGTDYEQYF	TGTGCCAGCAGTCAAACACCCGGGACAGACTACGAGCAGTACTTC
NA	TRBJ2-7	NA	TRBV10-3	CAISEQGGEQYF	TGTGCCATCAGCGAACAGGGAGGAGAGCAGTACTTC
NA	TRBJ1-6	NA	TRBV28	CASSGVSPNSPLHF	TGTGCCAGCAGTGGAGTATCTCCTAATTCACCCCTCCACTTT
NA	TRBJ2-7	few	TRBV5-6	CASSLSSNEQYF	TGTGCCAGCAGCTTGTCTTCCAACGAGCAGTACTTC
NA	TRBJ2-2	NA	TRBV2	CASRRTGELFF	TGTGCCAGCAGGAGGACCGGGGAGCTGTTTTTT
NA	TRBJ1-3	NA	TRBV6-1	CASSEALGPRSGNTIYF	TGTGCCAGCAGTGAAGCGCTGGGACCGCGCTCTGGAAACACCATATATTTT
TRBD1	TRBJ2-7	NA	TRBV28	CASSSDRVEYF	TGTGCCAGCAGTTCTGACAGGGTGGAGTACTTC
NA	TRBJ2-5	many	TRBV7-2	CASSLTPQETQYF	TGTGCCAGCAGCTTAACACCTCAAGAGACCCAGTACTTC
NA	TRBJ1-3	NA	TRBV30	CAWTGSLASGNTIYF	TGTGCCTGGACGGGGAGCCTTGCCTCTGGAAACACCATATATTTT
NA	TRBJ1-1	NA	TRBV20-1	CSARVDSRGAEAFF	TGCAGTGCTAGAGTAGACTCCAGAGGGGCTGAAGCTTTCTTT
NA	TRBJ2-3	many	TRBV3-1	CASSLTTTDTQYF	TGTGCCAGCAGCCTGACTACCACAGATACGCAGTATTTT
NA	TRBJ1-6	NA	TRBV19	CASSMEAANSPLHF	TGTGCCAGTAGTATGGAGGCAGCAAATTCACCCCTCCACTTT
NA	TRBJ2-7	NA	TRBV27	CASSPVPPLYPYEQYF	TGTGCCAGCAGTCCGGTCCCACCTCTTTACCCCTACGAGCAGTACTTC
TRBD1	TRBJ2-3	few	TRBV27	CASSYTGTGGATDTQYF	TGTGCCAGCAGTTACACCGGGACAGGGGGCGCCACAGATACGCAGTATTTT
NA	TRBJ2-3	few	TRBV7-9	CASSFRLEGDTQYF	TGTGCCAGCAGCTTCCGACTAGAAGGAGATACGCAGTATTTT
NA	TRBJ2-3	few	TRBV12-3/TRBV12-4	CASSLSGPTGDTQYF	TGTGCCAGCAGTTTGAGCGGCCCTACAGGGGATACGCAGTATTTT
NA	TRBJ2-1	NA	TRBV7-9	CASSLEKVEFF	TGTGCCAGCAGCTTGGAGAAGGTGGAGTTCTTC
TRBD1	TRBJ1-1	NA	TRBV20-1	CSALLTGGTEAFF	TGCAGTGCCCTCTTGACAGGGGGCACTGAAGCTTTCTTT
NA	TRBJ2-7	NA	TRBV28	CASSSRSTTDYEQYF	TGTGCCAGCAGTTCCCGGAGTACCACGGACTACGAGCAGTACTTC
TRBD1	TRBJ2-5	NA	TRBV5-1	CASSLESGTGETQYF	TGCGCCAGCAGCTTGGAGTCCGGGACAGGAGAGACCCAGTACTTC
NA	TRBJ2-1	NA	TRBV19	CASSINPDRWSSYNEQFF	TGTGCCAGTAGTATAAACCCGGACCGTTGGAGCTCCTACAATGAGCAGTTCTTC
NA	TRBJ2-1	many	TRBV5-1	CASSSGGGGAYNEQFF	TGCGCCAGCAGCTCGGGCGGAGGGGGCGCCTACAATGAGCAGTTCTTC
NA	TRBJ1-1	NA	TRBV3-1	CASSQGRRRNTEAFF	TGTGCCAGCAGCCAAGGACGAAGGAGGAACACTGAAGCTTTCTTT
TRBD1	TRBJ1-5	NA	TRBV12-3/TRBV12-4	CASSLKVGQISNQPQHF	TGTGCCAGCAGTTTAAAGGTGGGACAGATTAGCAATCAGCCCCAGCATTTT
NA	TRBJ1-2	NA	TRBV7-2	CATRDMGGYTF	TGTGCCACTAGAGACATGGGAGGCTACACCTTC
TRBD2	TRBJ2-7	NA	TRBV3-1	CASSPYAGGVSYEQYF	TGTGCCAGCAGCCCCTACGCGGGGGGGGTCTCCTACGAGCAGTACTTC
NA	TRBJ1-5	once	TRBV27	CASSSRYGNQPQHF	TGTGCCAGCAGTTCAAGGTATGGCAATCAGCCCCAGCATTTT
NA	TRBJ2-3	NA	TRBV5-1	CASSPNAGRDTQYF	TGCGCCAGCAGCCCAAACGCAGGGCGGGATACGCAGTATTTT
TRBD2	TRBJ2-4	NA	TRBV28	CASSLTRAGGEGNIQYF	TGTGCCAGCAGCCTCACACGAGCGGGGGGGGAGGGAAACATTCAGTACTTC
NA	TRBJ2-1	many	TRBV5-6	CASSLLGYGEQFF	TGTGCCAGCAGCTTGTTAGGGTACGGTGAGCAGTTCTTC
TRBD1	TRBJ1-6	few	TRBV30	CACGTGLNSPLHF	TGTGCCTGCGGGACAGGGCTTAATTCACCCCTCCACTTT
TRBD1	TRBJ2-2	few	TRBV20-1	CSAGPRTDRATGELFF	TGCAGTGCTGGACCCAGAACGGACAGGGCCACCGGGGAGCTGTTTTTT
TRBD1	TRBJ2-3	few	TRBV29-1	CSVDQAGGTDTQYF	TGCAGCGTTGATCAGGCAGGGGGTACAGATACGCAGTATTTT
TRBD1	TRBJ1-1	few	TRBV19	CASISDRTGTEAFF	TGTGCCAGTATCTCCGACAGGACAGGCACTGAAGCTTTCTTT
NA	TRBJ1-2	few	TRBV5-1	CASSPTASPVYGYTF	TGCGCCAGCAGTCCGACAGCCTCACCCGTTTATGGCTACACCTTC
NA	TRBJ2-7	many	TRBV6-1	CASSEGPGGTPYEQYF	TGTGCCAGCAGTGAAGGTCCGGGCGGAACTCCCTACGAGCAGTACTTC
TRBD1	TRBJ1-6	NA	TRBV7-6	CASSRDRMGSPLHF	TGTGCCAGCAGCCGGGACAGGATGGGGTCACCCCTCCACTTT
NA	TRBJ2-5	NA	TRBV9	CASSFNQETQYF	TGTGCCAGCAGCTTTAATCAAGAGACCCAGTACTTC
NA	TRBJ1-2	many	TRBV3-1	CASSQGGTHGYTF	TGTGCCAGCAGCCAAGGGGGGACCCATGGCTACACCTTC
NA	TRBJ1-1	NA	TRBV20-1	CSALGGTTEAFF	TGCAGTGCTTTAGGGGGGACCACTGAAGCTTTCTTT
TRBD1	TRBJ2-1	NA	TRBV18	CASSPLGTGGNEQFF	TGTGCCAGCTCACCACTTGGGACAGGGGGCAATGAGCAGTTCTTC
NA	TRBJ2-5	many	TRBV7-2	CASSFGQAGTQYF	TGTGCCAGCAGCTTCGGCCAGGCCGGGACCCAGTACTTC
NA	TRBJ2-3	many	TRBV6-6	CASSYYGPTDTQYF	TGTGCCAGCAGTTACTACGGGCCGACGGATACGCAGTATTTT
NA	TRBJ2-5	few	TRBV7-9	CASSLRAQETQYF	TGTGCCAGCAGCCTTAGGGCCCAAGAGACCCAGTACTTC